The 13 T cell receptor beta chains below come from one sample, sequenced in a study of vaccination and CD4 T cells after COVID-19. CD4+ T cells that had been cultured provided DNA sequenced with the Oncomine TCR Beta short-read assay. One entry per CDR3 protein results from TCRdb running MiXCR on the PCR reads. The sample consists of fewer than 12,000 distinct CDR3 sequences, around 60% of them appearing once. Treatment meaning: approximately nine-day PBMC culture with coronavirus spike peptide pools or control peptides (ViraFEST assay). Their target antigens are unknown. The sample taken for sequencing was CD4+ T cells from blood, cultured in vitro. These receptors were obtained from a human donor who had recovered from COVID-19.

This clonotype was seen only once. The chain links TRBV5-5 to TRBJ1-2; 10 nucleotides agree with TRBD1. J gave up 8 bases and V 2 bases, and 6 bases lay outside the gene matches. This CDR3 has 14 amino acids. Germline V CDR1 and CDR2: SGHKS, YYEKEE (reference sequence). CDR3 amino acids: CASSFLGTGEGYTF. CDR3 nucleotides: TGTGCCAGCAGCTTTCTCGGGACAGGGGAAGGCTACACCTTC.

The CDR3 DNA sequence: TGTGCCAGTCACTTCACCTACAATGAGCAGTTCTTC. This sequence encodes CASHFTYNEQFF. The V gene is TRBV2, the J gene TRBJ2-1; unclear D gene. Germline V lookup: CDR1 SNHLY, CDR2 FYNNEI. Between the trimmed V and J ends, which lost 9 bases and 2 bases, there was a span of 8 bases. The CDR3 totals 12 residues.

V gene TRBV5-4 combines with J gene TRBJ1-2; 10 positions match TRBD1. Per the germline V gene, CDR1 is SGHNT and CDR2 is YYREEE (reference sequence). The CDR3 runs to 15 residues. V was clipped by 4 bases and J by 1 base; unmatched bases: 4. CDR3: CASSPGDRGNYGYTF. The CDR3 DNA is TGTGCCAGCAGCCCAGGGGACAGGGGTAACTATGGCTACACCTTC.

By share of the sample, this clonotype is large. V and J are TRBV6-5 and TRBJ2-3; a weak D match, TRBD2 (7 bases). Deletions cut 1 base from V and 3 bases from J, with 20 bases between. Per the germline V gene, CDR1 is MNHEY and CDR2 is SVGAGI. The CDR3 totals 18 residues. The chain's CDR3 is CASSYFGIRGGATDTQYF. For the CDR3, the DNA is TGTGCCAGCAGTTACTTCGGGATAAGGGGGGGCGCAACAGATACGCAGTATTTT.

The chain employs TRBV20-1 and TRBJ2-3, with 7 bases fitting TRBD2. Trimming removed 0 bases from V and 1 base from J; junction bases left unmatched: 4. Germline V gene lookup returns CDR1 DFQATT and CDR2 SNEGSKA (reference sequence). The CDR3 runs to 15 residues. The CDR3 bases are TGCAGTGCTAGAGATGTTGCGGGGGGCACAGATACGCAGTATTTT. The encoded protein is CSARDVAGGTDTQYF.

This chain uses TRBV27 with TRBJ1-1, with TRBD1 matching over 9 bases. The trim removed 7 bases at V and 1 base at J, leaving 10 bases unmatched. CDR1 and CDR2 (germline): MNHEY, SMNVEV (reference sequence). CDR3 size: 16 residues. For the CDR3, the DNA is TGTGCCAGCACCTACCGGTGGGACAGGGAGAACACTGAAGCTTTCTTT. Amino acid sequence: CASTYRWDRENTEAFF.

This chain joins TRBV6-1 and TRBJ1-2; D remains unclear. Germline V gene data show CDR1 as MNHNS and CDR2 as SASEGT. V lost 2 bases to trimming and J lost 8 bases, with 9 bases between them. There are 12 residues in the CDR3. For the CDR3, the DNA is TGTGCCAGCAGTGAATACAGTGGCGGCTACACCTTC. It codes for CASSEYSGGYTF.

This chain joins TRBV7-9 and TRBJ1-2; 10 bases are shared with TRBD1. CDR1 SEHNR and CDR2 FQNEAQ come from the germline V gene (reference sequence). There are 14 residues in the CDR3. After removal of 6 bases from V and 3 bases from J, the junction contained 4 bases not matched to a gene. CDR3 coding DNA: TGTGCCAGCAGTCGGACAGGGGGTCACTATGGCTACACCTTC. This encodes CASSRTGGHYGYTF.

The chain joins TRBV27 to TRBJ2-5; D remains unclear. CDR3 length: 14 residues. V lost 4 bases, J lost 4 bases, and 13 bases lay in between. Germline V gene sequence: CDR1 MNHEY, CDR2 SMNVEV (reference sequence). The CDR3 coding sequence is TGTGCCAGCAGTTCCACAGCTAACGGAGAGACCCAGTACTTC. Encoded protein: CASSSTANGETQYF.

This clonotype is a singleton in its sample. The chain has TRBV11-3 and TRBJ2-3, with 10 bases aligning to TRBD2. Trimming took 1 base from V and 1 from J; bases not matched to a gene: 8. CDR3 length: 18 residues. Germline V gives CDR1 SGHNT, CDR2 YENEEA. CDR3 in DNA: TGTGCCAGCAGCTTAGGGGCCCAGCGGGGGGGCCGCACAGATACGCAGTATTTT. It translates to CASSLGAQRGGRTDTQYF.

This clonotype has only a few counts. The V call is TRBV20-1, the J call TRBJ2-5; unclear D gene. In germline, CDR1 is DFQATT, CDR2 SNEGSKA (reference sequence). V was shortened by 0 bases and J by 7 bases, with 12 bases between the two germline ends. The CDR3 has 13 amino acids. The CDR3 is CSARELGFGTQYF. CDR3 in DNA: TGCAGTGCTAGAGAGTTGGGGTTTGGGACCCAGTACTTC.

The chain joins TRBV20-1 to TRBJ2-2, with 7 bases identical to TRBD1. Trimming took 7 bases from V and 4 from J; bases not matched to a gene: 3. CDR3 length: 12 residues. From germline, CDR1 is DFQATT and CDR2 SNEGSKA (reference sequence). CDR3 bases: TGCAGTGTACAGGGGACCACCGGGGAGCTGTTTTTT. Its protein is CSVQGTTGELFF.

V gene TRBV28 combines with J gene TRBJ1-6; D unresolved. In germline, CDR1 is MDHEN, CDR2 SYDVKM. CDR3 size: 11 residues. The V end was cut by 3 bases, the J end by 14 bases, with 8 bases between. CDR3 loop: CASSFGGSLHF. In DNA form, the CDR3 reads TGTGCCAGCAGTTTTGGTGGTTCCCTCCACTTT.